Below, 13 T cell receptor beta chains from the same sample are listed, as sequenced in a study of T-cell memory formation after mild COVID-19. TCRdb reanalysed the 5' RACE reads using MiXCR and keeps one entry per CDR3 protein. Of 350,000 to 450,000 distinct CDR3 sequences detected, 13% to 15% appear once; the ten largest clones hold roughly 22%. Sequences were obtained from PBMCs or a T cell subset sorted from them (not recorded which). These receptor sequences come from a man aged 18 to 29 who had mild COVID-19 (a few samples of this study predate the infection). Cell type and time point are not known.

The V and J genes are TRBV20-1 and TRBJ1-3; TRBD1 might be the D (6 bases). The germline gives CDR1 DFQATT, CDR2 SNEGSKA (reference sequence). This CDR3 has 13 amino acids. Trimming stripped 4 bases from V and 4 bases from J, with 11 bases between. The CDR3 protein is CSAMTGLGNTIYF. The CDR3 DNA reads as TGCAGTGCTATGACAGGTCTCGGAAACACCATATATTTT.

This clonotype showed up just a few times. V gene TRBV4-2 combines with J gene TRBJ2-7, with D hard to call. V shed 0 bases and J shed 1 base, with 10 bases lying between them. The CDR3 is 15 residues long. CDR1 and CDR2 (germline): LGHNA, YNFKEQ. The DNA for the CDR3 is TGTGCCAGCAGCCAAGATGAGGCGGTGTCCTACGAGCAGTACTTC. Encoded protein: CASSQDEAVSYEQYF.

The CDR3 DNA follows: TGCGCCAGCAGCTTGGCCTTAGCGGGGGTTACAGATACGCAGTATTTT. This sequence encodes CASSLALAGVTDTQYF. The chain is built from TRBV5-1 and TRBJ2-3; TRBD2 matches at 9 bases. This CDR3 region has 16 residues. Germline lookup yields CDR1 SGHRS and CDR2 YFSETQ. The trim removed 0 bases at V and 3 bases at J, leaving 5 bases unmatched. Full variable domain (rest looked up from reference TRBV5-1 and TRBJ2-3): KAGVTQTPRYLIKTRGQQVTLSCSPISGHRSVSWYQQTPGQGLQFLFEYFSETQRNKGNFPGRFSGRQFSNSRSEMNVSTLELGDSALYLCASSLALAGVTDTQYFGPGTRLTVL.

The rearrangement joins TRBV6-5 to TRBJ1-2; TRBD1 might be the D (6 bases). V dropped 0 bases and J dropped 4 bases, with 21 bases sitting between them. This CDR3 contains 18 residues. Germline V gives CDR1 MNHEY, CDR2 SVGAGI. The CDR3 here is CASSYSTVVGGSVYGYTF. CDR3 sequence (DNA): TGTGCCAGCAGTTACTCGACGGTCGTCGGGGGCTCGGTCTATGGCTACACCTTC.

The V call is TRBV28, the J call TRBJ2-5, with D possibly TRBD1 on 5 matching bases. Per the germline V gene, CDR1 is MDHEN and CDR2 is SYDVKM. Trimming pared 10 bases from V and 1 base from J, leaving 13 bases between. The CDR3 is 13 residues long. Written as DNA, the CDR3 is TGTGCCATCGCTCGACAGTCCCAAGAGACCCAGTACTTC. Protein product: CAIARQSQETQYF.

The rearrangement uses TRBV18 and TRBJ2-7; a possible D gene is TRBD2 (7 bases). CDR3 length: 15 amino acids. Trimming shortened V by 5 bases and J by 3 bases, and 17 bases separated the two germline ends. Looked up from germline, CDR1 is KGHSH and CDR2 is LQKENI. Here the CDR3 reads CASSGRGAPSYEQYF. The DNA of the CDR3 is TGTGCCAGCTCAGGTCGGGGGGCGCCGAGCTACGAGCAGTACTTC.

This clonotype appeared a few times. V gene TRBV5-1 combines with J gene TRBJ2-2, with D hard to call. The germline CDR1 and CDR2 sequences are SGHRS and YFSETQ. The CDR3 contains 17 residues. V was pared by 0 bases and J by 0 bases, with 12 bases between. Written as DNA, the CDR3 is TGCGCCAGCAGCTTGGTCCCCAGCCAGGCGAACACCGGGGAGCTGTTTTTT. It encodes CASSLVPSQANTGELFF.

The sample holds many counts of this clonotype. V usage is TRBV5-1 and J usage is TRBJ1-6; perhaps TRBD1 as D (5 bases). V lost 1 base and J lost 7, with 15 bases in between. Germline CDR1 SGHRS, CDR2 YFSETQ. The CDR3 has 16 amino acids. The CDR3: CASSLSPDRPNSPLHF. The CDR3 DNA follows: TGCGCCAGCAGCTTGAGCCCTGACAGACCCAATTCACCCCTCCACTTT.

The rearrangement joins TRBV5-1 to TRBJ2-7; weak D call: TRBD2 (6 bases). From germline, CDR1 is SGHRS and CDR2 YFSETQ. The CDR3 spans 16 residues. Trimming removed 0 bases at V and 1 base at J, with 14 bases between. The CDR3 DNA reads TGCGCCAGCAGCTTGGGCCCCGGGAGCTCATCCTACGAGCAGTACTTC. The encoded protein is CASSLGPGSSSYEQYF.

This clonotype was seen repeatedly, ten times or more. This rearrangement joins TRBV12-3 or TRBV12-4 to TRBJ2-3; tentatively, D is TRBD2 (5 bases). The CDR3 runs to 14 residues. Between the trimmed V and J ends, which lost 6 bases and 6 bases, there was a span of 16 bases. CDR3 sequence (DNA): TGTGCCAGCAGCAGTAGCGTTCGAACGGATACGCAGTATTTT. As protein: CASSSSVRTDTQYF.

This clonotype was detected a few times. The CDR3 spells CASSWAAGAPTDTQYF. In DNA, the CDR3 is TGTGCCAGCAGCTGGGCAGCGGGGGCGCCGACAGATACGCAGTATTTT. The chain uses TRBV7-9 and TRBJ2-3, with 8 positions matching TRBD2. Germline lookup yields CDR1 SEHNR and CDR2 FQNEAQ (reference sequence). This CDR3 comprises 16 residues. J gave up 3 bases and V 4 bases, and 9 bases lay outside the gene matches.

CDR3 amino acids: CASSPGQGPMNTEAFF. For the CDR3, the DNA is TGCGCCAGCAGCCCGGGACAGGGCCCTATGAACACTGAAGCTTTCTTT. This chain joins TRBV4-1 and TRBJ1-1; 9 bases are shared with TRBD1. The ends lost 4 bases at V and 0 bases at J; junction bases unmatched: 6. CDR1 is MGHRA, CDR2 YSYEKL, per germline. The CDR3 totals 16 residues.

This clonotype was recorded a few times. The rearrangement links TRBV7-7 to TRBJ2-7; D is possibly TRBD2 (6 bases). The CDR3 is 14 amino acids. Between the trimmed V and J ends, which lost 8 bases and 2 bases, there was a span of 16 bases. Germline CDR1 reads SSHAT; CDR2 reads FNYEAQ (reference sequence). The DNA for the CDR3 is TGTGCCAGCGCCGTAGGGGAGGAGGCCTACGAGCAGTACTTC. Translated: CASAVGEEAYEQYF.